These 14 T cell receptor beta chains originate from one sample sequenced in a study of metastatic and nonmetastatic thyroid tumors. TCRdb reanalyzed the PCR reads via MiXCR. The sample carries about 40,000 clones, about 13% recorded once. No treatment had been given to any patient before thyroid surgery. Sample: blood. The receptors shown here come from a female donor with papillary thyroid cancer or a benign thyroid nodule (not recorded which). Some clones in this sample may be carry-over from other donors' samples.

This clone was detected many times. The chain links TRBV4-2 to TRBJ2-3; 15 bases match TRBD2. Germline trimming cut 4 bases from V and 10 bases from J; bases unmatched to any gene: 9. Per the germline V gene, CDR1 is LGHNA and CDR2 is YNFKEQ. The CDR3 sequence is 16 residues long. The CDR3 loop reads CASSPTGLAGGFAQYF. CDR3 nucleotide sequence: TGTGCCAGCAGCCCAACAGGACTAGCGGGGGGGTTTGCGCAGTATTTT.

V is TRBV9 and J is TRBJ2-3; D is undetermined. The ends were cut back, 4 bases at V and 4 bases at J, with 13 bases in the middle. This CDR3 spans 14 amino acids. Germline CDR1 reads SGDLS; CDR2 reads YYNGEE. The CDR3 loop reads CASSPSWVSDTQYF. CDR3 DNA sequence: TGTGCCAGCAGCCCCAGCTGGGTTTCAGATACGCAGTATTTT.

This clone was recorded at least ten times. The V gene is TRBV11-1, the J gene TRBJ2-7; TRBD2 agrees at 8 bases. The V segment lost 7 bases and the J segment 7 bases; nucleotides outside the gene matches: 6. The CDR3 is made up of 12 amino acids. Germline lookup yields CDR1 SGHAT and CDR2 FQDESV (reference sequence). The CDR3 DNA follows: TGTGCCAGCAACCCGGGAGGGCGGGAGCAGTACTTC. Protein: CASNPGGREQYF.

The chain combines TRBV7-3 with TRBJ2-2, with 7 bases aligning to TRBD2. After removal of 4 bases from V and 4 bases from J, the junction contained 6 bases not matched to a gene. The CDR3 runs to 15 residues. Germline loops: CDR1 SGHTA, CDR2 FQGTGA. For the CDR3, the DNA is TGTGCCAGCAGCTCTCGGGGCGGGGGCACCGGGGAGCTGTTTTTT. This encodes CASSSRGGGTGELFF.

At least ten counts were recorded for this clone. Other DNA sequences in the sample encode the same CDR3. The chain couples TRBV7-9 to TRBJ2-7; D remains unclear. The germline V gene encodes CDR1 SEHNR and CDR2 FQNEAQ (reference sequence). V lost 1 base and J 1 base, leaving 2 bases between the germline ends. The CDR3 has 12 residues. The CDR3 reads CASSLGSYEQYF. CDR3 coding DNA: TGTGCCAGCAGCTTAGGGTCCTACGAGCAGTACTTC.

Many counts were recorded for this clone. The chain recombines TRBV24-1 with TRBJ2-7; 7 nucleotides line up with TRBD1. Germline CDR1 and CDR2: KGHDR and SFDVKD. The CDR3 sequence is 17 residues long. V was pared by 4 bases and J by 2 bases, with 13 bases of the junction left unmatched. The CDR3, as DNA: TGTGCCACCAGTGACCACTTTAGGGGGCATGACCCCTACGAGCAGTACTTC. Its protein is CATSDHFRGHDPYEQYF.

This clone was seen many times. The gene calls are TRBV5-1 and TRBJ2-1; 7 bases line up with TRBD2. Germline CDR1 and CDR2: SGHRS and YFSETQ. The CDR3 has 17 amino acids. Losses at the gene ends were 4 bases for V and 0 bases for J; bases not matched to a gene: 10. CDR3 in DNA: TGCGCCAGCAGCCGACAAGCGGGGCCTAGCTCCTACAATGAGCAGTTCTTC. Translation gives CASSRQAGPSSYNEQFF.

This clone has a count of ten or more. The chain employs TRBV20-1 and TRBJ2-2; D uncertain. The germline V gene encodes CDR1 DFQATT and CDR2 SNEGSKA (reference sequence). CDR3 length equals 12 residues. CDR3 amino acids: CSAASNTGELFF. The CDR3 nucleotides read TGCAGCGCGGCCTCGAACACCGGGGAGCTGTTTTTT.

The sample holds many counts of this clone. The chain joins TRBV5-4 to TRBJ2-7; D not resolved. Germline V lookup: CDR1 SGHNT, CDR2 YYREEE (reference sequence). CDR3 length equals 12 residues. Between the trimmed V and J ends, which lost 1 base and 6 bases, there was a span of 8 bases. The CDR3 region is CASSLRPGEQYF. As DNA, the CDR3 is TGTGCCAGCAGCTTGAGGCCGGGCGAGCAGTACTTC.

The chain uses TRBV5-1 and TRBJ2-7, with D unresolved. The CDR3 has 14 amino acids. V dropped 4 bases and J dropped 5 bases, with 16 bases sitting between them. CDR1 is SGHRS, CDR2 YFSETQ, per germline. The CDR3 loop reads CASSPAVPTHEQYF. Written as DNA, the CDR3 is TGCGCCAGCAGCCCGGCGGTCCCAACACACGAGCAGTACTTC.

This clone showed up many times. The genes are TRBV28 and TRBJ1-1; 8 bases agree with TRBD1. The CDR3 contains 17 residues. The ends lost 4 bases at V and 4 bases at J; junction bases unmatched: 14. Germline CDR1 MDHEN, CDR2 SYDVKM. Written as DNA, the CDR3 is TGTGCCAGCAGTTCAGGGGGCATCCTGGCCTCCCCCACTGAAGCTTTCTTT. Translated: CASSSGGILASPTEAFF.

Points on this clone: At one boundary the junction diverges from the germline segment, which might be a read error. The chain is built from TRBV27 and TRBJ2-7; D gene uncertain. The germline gives CDR1 MNHEY, CDR2 SMNVEV (reference sequence). The length of the CDR3 is 13 residues. CDR3 nucleotide sequence: TGTGCCAGGAGTTCCACCCTCTCCTTCGAGCAGTACTTC. Translation: CARSSTLSFEQYF.

Concerning this clone: The germline gene is not matched at one end of the junction; a read error may be the cause. The same CDR3 also results from other DNA sequences found in this sample. The chain recombines TRBV20-1 with TRBJ1-2; 10 nucleotides match TRBD1. Germline CDR1 and CDR2: DFQATT and SNEGSKA (reference sequence). There are 14 residues in the CDR3. CDR3 residues: CSAAPGTGDYGYTF. CDR3 bases: TGCAGTGCTGCCCCTGGGACAGGGGACTATGGCTACACCTTT.

The sample holds many counts of this clone. This chain uses TRBV6-1 with TRBJ1-4, with 7 bases that match TRBD1. Germline V lookup: CDR1 MNHNS, CDR2 SASEGT. The ends lost 6 bases at V and 8 bases at J; junction bases unmatched: 9. The CDR3 is 14 residues long. DNA for the CDR3: TGTGCCAGCAGGACAGGGAGAGCGGAGGAAAAACTGTTTTTT. Translation: CASRTGRAEEKLFF.